Listed below are T cell receptor beta chains from one sample, sequenced in a study of OX40 agonist ivuxolimab in advanced cancers. Measured with immunoSEQ multiplex PCR; TCRdb has only the in-frame clones, and not every one. The sample shows roughly 50,000 clones, around nine tenths of them seen only once. The sample in question was CD4+ or CD8+ T cells sorted from blood, obtained in a trial of the OX40 agonist ivuxolimab. The receptors come from an adult with an advanced solid tumor such as melanoma, head and neck, liver or kidney cancer. The CDR3 runs from the conserved cysteine through the conserved F or W. The D gene is left open where the match is weak. Rows give clone size only sometimes, using once, few, many, or a class for an expanded clone.

CDR3 protein | CDR3 DNA | J gene | clone size | D gene | V gene | CDR3 length
CASSGGVGDEQYF | TGCGCCAGCAGCGGAGGAGTCGGGGACGAGCAGTACTTC | TRBJ2-7 | . | . | TRBV5-1 | 13
CASSQATADNYEQYF | TGCGCCAGCAGCCAAGCGACCGCCGACAACTACGAGCAGTACTTC | TRBJ2-7 | . | . | TRBV5-1 | 15
CAWYGGGTEAFF | TGTGCCTGGTATGGAGGGGGGACTGAAGCTTTCTTT | TRBJ1-1 | . | . | TRBV30 | 12
CASNDPGQGLPGANVLTF | TGTGCCAGTAATGACCCGGGACAGGGACTTCCTGGGGCCAACGTCCTGACTTTC | TRBJ2-6 | . | TRBD1 | TRBV19 | 18
CASSFGGGANEQFF | TGTGCCAGCAGCTTCGGCGGGGGGGCCAATGAGCAGTTCTTC | TRBJ2-1 | . | TRBD2 | TRBV7-7 | 14
CASSLIPSGSYEQYF | TGTGCCAGCAGTTTAATCCCTAGCGGGAGCTACGAGCAGTACTTC | TRBJ2-7 | . | TRBD2 | TRBV28 | 15
CASSLGQGYEQYF | TGCGCCAGCAGCCTGGGACAGGGATACGAGCAGTACTTC | TRBJ2-7 | . | TRBD1 | TRBV4-1 | 13
CASSPAGVSGELFF | TGCGCCAGCAGCCCAGCGGGAGTGTCCGGGGAGCTGTTTTTT | TRBJ2-2 | . | TRBD2 | TRBV5-1 | 14
CASSSIQGAHEKLFF | TGTGCCAGCAGCTCAATACAGGGGGCTCACGAAAAACTGTTTTTT | TRBJ1-4 | . | TRBD1 | TRBV5-4 | 15
CASSFNLAGGRWAKNIQYF | TGTGCCAGCAGTTTTAATTTAGCGGGAGGCCGGTGGGCCAAAAACATTCAGTACTTC | TRBJ2-4 | . | TRBD2 | TRBV28 | 19
CASSLGVTSLDEQFF | TGTGCCAGCAGCTTAGGAGTAACCAGTTTAGATGAGCAGTTCTTC | TRBJ2-1 | once | . | TRBV7-9 | 15
CASNALGGPRANEQFF | TGTGCCAGCAACGCTTTGGGGGGCCCCAGGGCCAATGAGCAGTTCTTC | TRBJ2-1 | . | . | TRBV27 | 16
CASRPGTDNQPQHF | TGTGCCAGCAGACCTGGGACAGATAATCAGCCCCAGCATTTT | TRBJ1-5 | . | TRBD1 | TRBV27 | 14
CASSVDSGGAEEQFF | TGTGCCAGCAGCGTAGACAGCGGGGGGGCGGAGGAGCAGTTCTTC | TRBJ2-1 | medium-sized | TRBD2 | TRBV9 | 15
CASRGFTEAFF | TGTGCCTCTAGGGGGTTCACTGAAGCTTTCTTT | TRBJ1-1 | . | . | TRBV2 | 11
CASSVGFGGEGTEAFF | TGTGCCAGCAGCGTGGGTTTTGGAGGGGAGGGCACTGAAGCTTTCTTT | TRBJ1-1 | . | . | TRBV9 | 16
CASSLRTVTDTQYF | TGTGCCAGCAGCTTAAGAACAGTCACAGATACGCAGTATTTT | TRBJ2-3 | once | . | TRBV13 | 14
CASSNTEGAPGNTIYF | TGTGCCAGCAGCAACACGGAGGGGGCGCCGGGAAACACCATATATTTT | TRBJ1-3 | . | TRBD1 | TRBV7-9 | 16
CASSVADKGLYGYTF | TGTGCCAGCAGCGTAGCCGACAAAGGCCTTTATGGCTACACCTTC | TRBJ1-2 | . | . | TRBV9 | 15
CASSLLMGLTVGEQFF | TGTGCCAGCAGTCTCCTTATGGGACTGACCGTAGGTGAGCAGTTCTTC | TRBJ2-1 | . | . | TRBV27 | 16
CASSSLIKVNSPLHF | TGTGCCAGCAGTTCCTTAATTAAGGTGAATTCACCCCTCCACTTT | TRBJ1-6 | . | . | TRBV6-5 | 15
CSVEDLSSYGTGDSGNTIYF | TGCAGCGTTGAAGATTTATCTTCCTACGGGACAGGGGACTCTGGAAACACCATATATTTT | TRBJ1-3 | . | TRBD1 | TRBV29-1 | 20
CASSYEGQPQHF | TGTGCCAGCAGCTACGAGGGGCAGCCCCAGCATTTT | TRBJ1-5 | . | . | TRBV7-9 | 12
CASSPRGVGYTF | TGTGCCAGCAGCCCCCGGGGGGTTGGCTACACCTTC | TRBJ1-2 | . | . | TRBV27 | 12
CASKPTTSSYNEQFF | TGTGCCAGCAAACCGACAACCTCTTCCTACAATGAGCAGTTCTTC | TRBJ2-1 | . | . | TRBV28 | 15
CATSMLGTQYF | TGTGCCACCAGTATGCTGGGTACGCAGTATTTT | TRBJ2-3 | . | . | TRBV15 | 11
CASSSDSYGYTF | TGTGCCAGCAGCTCTGACAGTTATGGCTACACCTTC | TRBJ1-2 | . | . | TRBV7-9 | 12
CASSSQYEQYF | TGTGCCAGCAGCAGCCAATACGAGCAGTACTTC | TRBJ2-7 | . | . | TRBV11-3 | 11
CASSHQVNEQFF | TGCGCCAGCAGCCATCAGGTAAATGAGCAGTTCTTC | TRBJ2-1 | . | . | TRBV5-1 | 12
CASSPMSGNEQFF | TGTGCCAGCAGCCCAATGTCCGGCAATGAGCAGTTCTTC | TRBJ2-1 | . | . | TRBV9 | 13
CASSFPSGGTDTQYF | TGTGCCAGCAGTTTCCCTAGCGGGGGCACAGATACGCAGTATTTT | TRBJ2-3 | . | TRBD2 | TRBV27 | 15
CASSYSLAAPYEQYF | TGTGCCAGCAGTTACTCTCTAGCGGCCCCCTACGAGCAGTACTTC | TRBJ2-7 | . | TRBD2 | TRBV6-6 | 15
CASTPYGQSYEQYF | TGTGCCAGCACCCCCTACGGACAGTCCTACGAGCAGTACTTC | TRBJ2-7 | . | . | TRBV6-6 | 14
CASSAGTSYEQYF | TGCGCCAGCAGCGCCGGGACCTCCTACGAGCAGTACTTC | TRBJ2-7 | few | . | TRBV4-3 | 13
CASSFRQGGYMGYTF | TGTGCCAGCAGCTTCCGGCAGGGGGGATATATGGGCTACACCTTC | TRBJ1-2 | . | TRBD1 | TRBV5-6 | 15
CASSDSWEEYSDTQYF | TGTGCCAGCAGTGACTCGTGGGAGGAGTATTCAGATACGCAGTATTTT | TRBJ2-3 | . | . | TRBV6-4 | 16
CASSLQRGLDTEAFF | TGTGCCAGCAGCCTCCAACGGGGGTTAGACACTGAAGCTTTCTTT | TRBJ1-1 | . | . | TRBV11-2 | 15
CASSLFGAQGCTF | TGTGCCAGCAGTTTATTTGGGGCGCAGGGCTGCACCTTC | TRBJ1-2 | . | . | TRBV27 | 13
CASSGQGKGGYTF | TGTGCCAGCAGTGGACAGGGGAAGGGTGGCTACACCTTC | TRBJ1-2 | . | TRBD1 | TRBV7-9 | 13
CASSETGDDLVTEAFF | TGCGCCAGCAGCGAAACAGGGGATGATTTAGTGACTGAAGCTTTCTTT | TRBJ1-1 | . | TRBD1 | TRBV5-1 | 16
CASSLVPTNYGYTF | TGTGCCAGCAGTTTAGTGCCGACTAACTATGGCTACACCTTC | TRBJ1-2 | . | . | TRBV27 | 14
CASSGQVSYEQYF | TGTGCCAGTTCCGGACAGGTCTCCTACGAGCAGTACTTC | TRBJ2-7 | . | TRBD1 | TRBV28 | 13
CAGGLAGDMQFF | TGTGCCGGAGGGCTAGCGGGAGACATGCAGTTCTTC | TRBJ2-1 | few | TRBD2 | TRBV9 | 12
CASSLGPNEQFF | TGTGCCAGCAGCTTAGGTCCCAATGAGCAGTTCTTC | TRBJ2-1 | once | . | TRBV11-2 | 12
CASLPGQENTGELFF | TGTGCCAGTCTACCGGGACAGGAGAACACCGGGGAGCTGTTTTTT | TRBJ2-2 | once | TRBD1 | TRBV19 | 15
CSVASSYEQYF | TGCAGCGTTGCATCCAGCTACGAGCAGTACTTC | TRBJ2-7 | . | . | TRBV29-1 | 11
CASRGTGGNEQFF | TGTGCCAGCAGAGGGACAGGGGGCAATGAGCAGTTCTTC | TRBJ2-1 | . | TRBD1 | TRBV25-1 | 13
CASSLAVAGGYTF | TGTGCCAGCAGTTTGGCAGTCGCGGGTGGCTACACCTTC | TRBJ1-2 | . | . | TRBV27 | 13
CSVPGGTIYNEQFF | TGCAGCGTTCCGGGAGGGACAATATACAATGAGCAGTTCTTC | TRBJ2-1 | . | TRBD2 | TRBV29-1 | 14
CASRGAEETQYF | TGCGCCAGCCGAGGGGCAGAAGAGACCCAGTACTTC | TRBJ2-5 | . | . | TRBV4-1 | 12
CSVPGPDHPEAFF | TGCAGCGTGCCCGGACCGGATCACCCTGAAGCTTTCTTT | TRBJ1-1 | . | . | TRBV29-1 | 13
CASSQRPRGDTEAFF | TGCGCCAGCAGCCAAAGACCGCGGGGGGACACTGAAGCTTTCTTT | TRBJ1-1 | once | . | TRBV4-1 | 15
CASSPRGVGTEAFF | TGCGCCAGCAGCCCCAGGGGAGTGGGGACTGAAGCTTTCTTT | TRBJ1-1 | . | . | TRBV4-1 | 14
CASSAGGDSYHFKHYGYTF | TGTGCCAGCAGCGCCGGGGGAGACAGCTATCACTTTAAACACTATGGCTACACCTTC | TRBJ1-2 | . | . | TRBV9 | 19